The 24 T cell receptor beta chains below all came from one sample that was sequenced in a study of blood T cell repertoires in COVID-19. Profiling relied on immunoSEQ multiplex PCR, and the TCRdb table lists in-frame clones only, not all of them. Seen here are about 120,000 clones, over 75% observed once, and the top ten hold around 15%. Source material: peripheral blood. These receptors were taken from a man aged 55 to 69 with active or convalescent COVID-19.

This clone has only one observation. The genes are TRBV7-9 and TRBJ1-5; 7 nucleotides align to TRBD1. Germline assignment: CDR1 SEHNR and CDR2 FQNEAQ (reference sequence). The CDR3 loop spans 14 amino acids. The junction had 8 bases not matched to a gene; V was cut back by 5 bases and J by 7 bases. CDR3: CASSPNRGGQPQHF. The CDR3 DNA reads as TGTGCCAGCAGCCCTAACAGGGGAGGACAGCCCCAGCATTTT.

The chain carries TRBV5-1 and TRBJ2-5, with D maybe TRBD1 (6 bases). This CDR3 contains 16 residues. The germline CDR1 and CDR2 sequences are SGHRS and YFSETQ. V was trimmed by 4 bases and J by 3 bases, leaving 19 bases between them. CDR3 sequence reads: CASSKELTGLEETQYF. CDR3 nucleotides: TGCGCCAGCAGCAAGGAACTAACAGGGTTGGAAGAGACCCAGTACTTC.

V gene TRBV19 combines with J gene TRBJ2-2, with D perhaps TRBD2 (5 bases). This CDR3 is 14 amino acids long. CDR1 and CDR2 (germline): LNHDA, SQIVND (reference sequence). Trimming removed 7 bases from V and 2 bases from J, with 11 bases in between. In DNA, the CDR3 is TGTGCCAGTATCGGACTCAAAAACACCGGGGAGCTGTTTTTT. It encodes CASIGLKNTGELFF.

This clone was found once. In the same sample, other DNA sequences code for this CDR3. The V call is TRBV15, the J call TRBJ2-7, with TRBD1 matching 12 bases. The CDR3 has 15 amino acids. Germline V gives CDR1 LNHNV, CDR2 YYDKDF (reference sequence). V lost 5 bases, J lost 7 bases, and 9 bases stayed unmatched. The CDR3 spells CATSGPGQGAGEQYF. The DNA for the CDR3 is TGTGCCACCAGCGGTCCGGGACAGGGGGCGGGGGAGCAGTACTTC.

This chain joins TRBV3-1 (or the pseudogene TRBV3-2) and TRBJ2-7; D is possibly TRBD1 (5 bases). Germline lookup yields CDR1 LGHDT and CDR2 YNNKEL (reference sequence). Trimming took off 1 base at V and 5 bases at J, with 15 bases between the two ends. This CDR3 contains 15 residues. CDR3 DNA sequence: TGTGCCAGCAGCCAAGTAGGGGTTGGTAAGGACGAGCAGTACTTC. It yields the protein CASSQVGVGKDEQYF.

As DNA, the CDR3 is TGTGCCAGCAGTGAAATCGGGGGTAGCGGAAATGAGCAGTTCTTC. Translating it yields CASSEIGGSGNEQFF. The rearrangement joins TRBV25-1 to TRBJ2-1; perhaps TRBD2 as D (6 bases). The CDR3 runs to 15 residues. Germline-derived CDR1 and CDR2 are MGHDK and SYGVNS. V lost 2 bases and J lost 7, with 15 bases in between. Variable domain in full (rest from reference TRBV25-1 and TRBJ2-1): EADIYQTPRYLVIGTGKKITLECSQTMGHDKMYWYQQDPGMELHLIHYSYGVNSTEKGDLSSESTVSRIRTEHFPLTLESARPSHTSQYLCASSEIGGSGNEQFFGPGTRLTVL.

This chain links TRBV7-3 with TRBJ2-1; 15 bases fit TRBD2. Trimming removed 4 bases from V and 7 bases from J; junction bases left unmatched: 8. The germline V gene has CDR1 SGHTA and CDR2 FQGTGA. The CDR3 spans 17 residues. The CDR3 DNA sequence: TGTGCCAGCAGCTGGGGCCCCGGGACTAGCGGGGGGAATGAGCAGTTCTTC. The encoded protein is CASSWGPGTSGGNEQFF.

The chain employs TRBV19 and TRBJ2-1; 9 nucleotides agree with TRBD2. The junction had 1 base not matched to a gene; V was cut back by 6 bases and J by 7 bases. This CDR3 is built from 12 residues. Germline CDR1 reads LNHDA; CDR2 reads SQIVND (reference sequence). In nucleotides, the CDR3 is TGTGCCAGTAGGGCGGGAGGGAATGAGCAGTTCTTC. This sequence encodes CASRAGGNEQFF. Filled out from reference TRBV19 and TRBJ2-1, the complete variable domain reads DGGITQSPKYLFRKEGQNVTLSCEQNLNHDAMYWYRQDPGQGLRLIYYSQIVNDFQKGDIAEGYSVSREKKESFPLTVTSAQKNPTAFYLCASRAGGNEQFFGPGTRLTVL.

The chain employs TRBV28 and TRBJ2-5; the D gene is possibly TRBD1 (6 bases). V was trimmed by 6 bases and J by 4 bases, leaving 27 bases between them. Germline CDR1 and CDR2: MDHEN and SYDVKM. This CDR3 comprises 18 residues. CDR3 residues: CASRSMISGGGIGETQYF. CDR3 coding DNA: TGTGCCAGCAGATCCATGATAAGTGGGGGCGGAATTGGAGAGACCCAGTACTTC.

This chain links TRBV5-1 with TRBJ2-5; possibly TRBD2 for D (6 bases). The CDR3 spans 16 residues. V was trimmed by 2 bases and J by 5 bases, leaving 19 bases between them. Per germline, CDR1 SGHRS and CDR2 YFSETQ. Written as DNA, the CDR3 is TGCGCCAGCAGCTTCTTGGCGGGATCGGTAGAGGAGACCCAGTACTTC. This gives the protein CASSFLAGSVEETQYF. The full variable domain, with the rest looked up from reference TRBV5-1 and TRBJ2-5, is KAGVTQTPRYLIKTRGQQVTLSCSPISGHRSVSWYQQTPGQGLQFLFEYFSETQRNKGNFPGRFSGRQFSNSRSEMNVSTLELGDSALYLCASSFLAGSVEETQYFGPGTRLLVL.

V usage is TRBV15 and J usage is TRBJ1-1; D remains unclear. In germline, CDR1 is LNHNV, CDR2 YYDKDF (reference sequence). Trimming pared 0 bases from V and 5 bases from J, leaving 4 bases between. This CDR3 region has 12 residues. The CDR3 sequence is CATSRDITEAFF. CDR3 DNA: TGTGCCACCAGCAGAGATATAACTGAAGCTTTCTTT.

The CDR3 region has the DNA TGTGCCAGCAGCTTGGTGGGACTAGGAGGCGGTGAGCAGTTCTTC. Residues: CASSLVGLGGGEQFF. This chain joins TRBV5-6 and TRBJ2-1, with 8 bases that match TRBD2. V lost 0 bases, J lost 9 bases, and 8 bases stayed unmatched. This CDR3 contains 15 residues. The V gene's germline CDR1 is SGHDT and CDR2 YYEEEE.

This clone was counted once. The genes are TRBV18 and TRBJ2-7, with 7 positions matching TRBD2. The CDR3 runs 15 residues. Germline lookup yields CDR1 KGHSH and CDR2 LQKENI. The junction had 9 bases not matched to a gene; V was cut back by 1 base and J by 6 bases. In DNA, the CDR3 is TGTGCCAGCTCACCACGGCGGGCGGGAGAGAGCGAGCAGTACTTC. Encoded protein: CASSPRRAGESEQYF.

Here the CDR3 DNA reads TGTGCCACCAGTGATCCGGGACAGGGTTGCTACACCTTC. This sequence encodes CATSDPGQGCYTF. The chain links TRBV24-1 to TRBJ1-2, with 9 bases aligning to TRBD1. CDR3 length: 13 residues. Per germline, CDR1 KGHDR and CDR2 SFDVKD. Losses at the gene ends were 3 bases for V and 9 bases for J; bases not matched to a gene: 4.

The chain combines TRBV5-1 with TRBJ1-4; maybe TRBD1 (5 bases). Germline lookup yields CDR1 SGHRS and CDR2 YFSETQ. V was clipped by 2 bases and J by 6 bases, with 14 bases between them. The CDR3 covers 15 residues. CDR3 bases: TGCGCCAGCAGCTTCGAGGTAGGGGAAGATGAAAAACTGTTTTTT. Translation: CASSFEVGEDEKLFF.

The CDR3 reads CASSPRQGRETQYF. CDR3 DNA: TGTGCCAGCTCACCCCGACAGGGAAGAGAGACCCAGTACTTC. The chain has TRBV18 and TRBJ2-5, with TRBD1 matching over 7 bases. The CDR3 covers 14 residues. Trimming removed 3 bases from V and 4 bases from J; junction bases left unmatched: 5. CDR1 is KGHSH, CDR2 LQKENI, per germline.

The V call is TRBV27, the J call TRBJ1-4; no reliable D call. Germline CDR1 is MNHEY and CDR2 is SMNVEV (reference sequence). V lost 4 bases and J 8 bases, leaving 8 bases between the germline ends. This CDR3 contains 12 residues. CDR3 loop: CASSSLGEKLFF. Here the CDR3 DNA reads TGTGCCAGCAGTTCACTAGGGGAAAAACTGTTTTTT.

The chain has TRBV25-1 and TRBJ2-7; a possible D gene is TRBD1 (6 bases). The CDR3 has 12 residues. V gave up 6 bases and J gave up 6 bases, with 12 bases separating them. Per the germline V gene, CDR1 is MGHDK and CDR2 is SYGVNS. The CDR3 DNA sequence: TGTGCCAGCAGGGGGGCCGGTTCCGAGCAGTACTTC. As protein: CASRGAGSEQYF.

The CDR3 DNA reads as TGTGCCAGCAGCTTGGGCCCCGACAAATACTACGAGCAGTACTTC. This translates into CASSLGPDKYYEQYF. V and J are TRBV11-2 and TRBJ2-7, with D unclear. The CDR3 length is 15 residues. Trimming left V 3 bases short and J 3 bases short, with 15 bases between. The germline V gene encodes CDR1 SGHAT and CDR2 FQNNGV.

The CDR3 bases are TGTGCCAGCAGCGTCGCTAGCGGCAAAAACATTCAGTACTTC. It codes for CASSVASGKNIQYF. The chain is built from TRBV9 and TRBJ2-4, with 7 bases aligning to TRBD2. V was clipped by 2 bases and J by 3 bases; unmatched bases: 2. The CDR3 is made up of 14 amino acids. CDR1 SGDLS and CDR2 YYNGEE come from the germline V gene.

The chain recombines TRBV10-3 with TRBJ2-1; 8 positions agree with TRBD1. The CDR3 length is 15 residues. Germline-derived CDR1 and CDR2 are ENHRY and SYGVKD. V dropped 3 bases and J dropped 4; count of bases not matched to a gene: 5. The CDR3 DNA sequence: TGTGCCATCAGTGATACCGGGACAGGATACAATGAGCAGTTCTTC. Amino acid sequence: CAISDTGTGYNEQFF.

This clone was counted once. V gene TRBV15 combines with J gene TRBJ2-3, with 8 bases identical to TRBD2. Germline assignment: CDR1 LNHNV and CDR2 YYDKDF (reference sequence). The length of the CDR3 is 17 residues. The trim removed 2 bases at V and 3 bases at J, leaving 10 bases unmatched. The CDR3 is CATSRPHSGRRTDTQYF. The CDR3 DNA follows: TGTGCCACCAGCAGACCCCACAGCGGGAGAAGGACAGATACGCAGTATTTT.

The chain has TRBV7-2 and TRBJ2-1; TRBD1 matches 7 bases. The germline CDR1 and CDR2 sequences are SGHTA and FQGNSA. The V and J ends lost 7 bases and 9 bases, in that order; junction bases with no gene match: 9. This CDR3 spans 13 amino acids. CDR3 sequence: CASKQGINREQFF. In DNA, the CDR3 is TGTGCCAGCAAACAGGGGATTAATCGTGAGCAGTTCTTC.

The chain links TRBV7-3 to TRBJ2-2; no reliable D call. Trimming stripped 5 bases from V and 1 base from J, with 8 bases between. The CDR3 totals 14 residues. The germline gives CDR1 SGHTA, CDR2 FQGTGA. This chain's CDR3 is CASSLDENTGELFF. CDR3 DNA: TGTGCCAGCAGCCTAGACGAGAACACCGGGGAGCTGTTTTTT.